A single sample gave rise to the 12 T cell receptor beta chains below, sequenced in a study of T cells after yellow fever vaccination. From the 5' RACE reads, TCRdb called clonotypes with MiXCR, one entry per CDR3 protein. The repertoire includes hundreds of thousands of distinct CDR3 sequences, approximately 12% of them detected once, and approximately 3.4% sits in the top ten. The sequencing here drew on CD4+ T cells sorted from PBMCs, taken 15 days after the yellow fever booster vaccination. All receptors come from a young man who received the YFV17D yellow fever vaccine.

The rearrangement joins TRBV2 to TRBJ2-5; D is ambiguous. The CDR3 totals 14 residues. V lost 6 bases to trimming and J lost 3 bases, with 14 bases between them. Per germline, CDR1 SNHLY and CDR2 FYNNEI. CDR3 residues: CASSAPGGEETQYF. The CDR3 DNA sequence: TGTGCCAGCAGCGCTCCCGGTGGGGAAGAGACCCAGTACTTC.

This clonotype was seen a few times. This chain uses TRBV7-3 with TRBJ2-3; no clear D gene. The germline V gene encodes CDR1 SGHTA and CDR2 FQGTGA. The CDR3 loop spans 13 amino acids. The V end lost 0 bases, the J end lost 7 bases, and 8 bases lay between the germline ends. DNA for the CDR3: TGTGCCAGCAGCTTAACTCAAGATTATACGCAGTATTTT. Its protein product is CASSLTQDYTQYF.

V usage is TRBV5-1 and J usage is TRBJ2-5; 7 nucleotides agree with TRBD2. V trimming: 0 bases; J trimming: 1 base; junction bases outside the gene matches: 9. There are 17 residues in the CDR3. The germline gives CDR1 SGHRS, CDR2 YFSETQ. CDR3 in amino acids: CASSLGPLAAGQETQYF. The DNA for the CDR3 is TGCGCCAGCAGCTTGGGACCGCTAGCGGCTGGCCAAGAGACCCAGTACTTC.

In this sample, this clonotype turned up many times. The gene calls are TRBV12-3 or TRBV12-4 and TRBJ2-5; weak D call: TRBD2 (6 bases). V was cut by 6 bases and J by 1 base, with 12 bases left in between. The CDR3 loop spans 14 amino acids. The CDR3 protein is CASRLRDSQETQYF. DNA of the CDR3: TGTGCCAGCAGGCTCCGGGACTCCCAAGAGACCCAGTACTTC.

This clonotype was observed a handful of times. The rearrangement uses TRBV6-2 or TRBV6-3 and TRBJ2-4; no reliable D call. The CDR3 contains 16 residues. V was pared by 0 bases and J by 0 bases, with 9 bases between. Germline values: CDR1 MNHEY, CDR2 SVGEGT. The CDR3 DNA reads TGTGCCAGCAGTTACTCTGGCTTCCTAGCCAAAAACATTCAGTACTTC. It encodes CASSYSGFLAKNIQYF.

The chain couples TRBV11-2 to TRBJ2-3; no reliable D call. The germline V and J ends were trimmed by 1 base and 0 bases, with 8 bases remaining between them. Germline V gene data show CDR1 as SGHAT and CDR2 as FQNNGV. The CDR3 has 15 amino acids. This CDR3 reads CASSLVLSSTDTQYF. The CDR3 region has the DNA TGTGCCAGCAGCTTAGTACTCTCTAGCACAGATACGCAGTATTTT.

This clonotype was seen a handful of times. The CDR3 spells CATSDLEAVTGEGTDTQYF. CDR3 DNA: TGTGCCACCAGTGATTTGGAGGCAGTGACAGGGGAGGGGACAGATACGCAGTATTTT. This chain links TRBV24-1 with TRBJ2-3; D may be TRBD1 (8 bases). Trimming pared 0 bases from V and 3 bases from J, leaving 21 bases between. The CDR3 totals 19 residues. Germline loops: CDR1 KGHDR, CDR2 SFDVKD.

This clonotype was picked up a small number of times. This CDR3 reads CASSLSIGTSAGELFF. CDR3 DNA: TGTGCCAGCAGCCTGTCAATCGGGACTAGCGCCGGGGAGCTGTTTTTT. The chain carries TRBV9 and TRBJ2-2; 10 bases are a match to TRBD2. The ends lost 4 bases at V and 6 bases at J; junction bases unmatched: 9. CDR3 size: 16 residues. Germline lookup yields CDR1 SGDLS and CDR2 YYNGEE.

This clonotype turned up a few times. The chain links TRBV4-1 to TRBJ2-5, with 8 bases identical to TRBD1. This CDR3 region has 14 residues. Germline assignment: CDR1 MGHRA and CDR2 YSYEKL. The V and J ends lost 4 bases and 4 bases, in that order; junction bases with no gene match: 5. The CDR3 DNA follows: TGCGCCAGCAGCCCAGGGGGCCTTTCAGAGACCCAGTACTTC. Translated: CASSPGGLSETQYF.

In its sample, this clonotype was seen many times. J is TRBJ2-5 and V is TRBV6-6; TRBD2 might be the D (7 bases). The V gene's germline CDR1 is MNHNY and CDR2 SVGAGI (reference sequence). CDR3 length: 14 amino acids. V dropped 5 bases and J dropped 5 bases, with 15 bases sitting between them. The DNA of the CDR3 is TGTGCCAGCAGTATCGGGGGGCGCGTCGAGACCCAGTACTTC. Amino acid sequence: CASSIGGRVETQYF.

This clonotype appeared a few times. V is TRBV3-1 and J is TRBJ2-5; TRBD1 is a possible D gene (5 bases). CDR1 and CDR2 (germline): LGHDT, YNNKEL (reference sequence). The CDR3 loop spans 15 amino acids. V shed 1 base and J shed 5 bases, with 14 bases lying between them. CDR3 sequence (DNA): TGTGCCAGCAGCCAAGGTCAGGGCCTGAGGGAGACCCAGTACTTC. Its protein is CASSQGQGLRETQYF.

The V call is TRBV11-2, the J call TRBJ2-2; unclear D gene. CDR3 length equals 13 residues. CDR1 and CDR2 (germline): SGHAT, FQNNGV. The V end was cut by 0 bases, the J end by 7 bases, with 6 bases between. The CDR3 here is CASSLDSLGELFF. The CDR3 nucleotides read TGTGCCAGCAGCTTAGACTCCCTCGGGGAGCTGTTTTTT.